This T cell receptor (beta chain) stems from a study of cytomegalovirus exposure and HLA in healthy donors. Study outcomes and limitations: Common viral pathogens seemed to be connected with several of the most significant clusters, according to a later analysis. Later work associated 17,000 or so TCR beta sequences with HLA alleles at 0.05 false discovery rate. A later analysis reportedly identified an Asian-associated ancestry cluster as carrying fewer N-insertions than the approximately 730-donor mean.

Details on this clone: The target antigen is unknown.

Vbeta (60) and Jbeta (13) primers were used in the PCR. Repertoires were generated with immunoSEQ multiplex PCR, while TCRdb's copy carries only in-frame clones and drops some. The sample consists of more than 150,000 clones, 70% to 80% of them appearing once. The CDR3 loop spans 18 amino acids. This receptor was identified in a young man in good health and CMV-seronegative. V and J are TRBV21-1 and TRBJ2-1; the table's TRBD1 call for D was not verified on the DNA. TRBV21-1 is noted as a pseudogene. Material for sequencing was PBMCs. The CDR3 sequence: CASSARNLTGGYYNEQFF. The CDR3 DNA is TGTGCCAGCAGCGCACGGAACCTGACAGGGGGATACTACAATGAGCAGTTCTTC.